The present T cell receptor beta chain was sequenced within a study of T cells in Graves' hyperthyroidism and ophthalmopathy. This CDR3 is 14 amino acids long. The germline gives CDR1 LNHDA, CDR2 SQIVND (reference sequence). The V gene end was trimmed by 4 bases and the J gene end by 6 bases; junction bases not matched to a gene: 6. What was amplified from RNA transcripts were TCR beta CDR3 regions. During a first-round RT-PCR of the TCR CDR3, the HTBI primer set was used. In TCRdb, the multiplex PCR reads were re-called with MiXCR into one record per CDR3 protein. The sample consists of 350,000 to 400,000 distinct CDR3 sequences, under 15% of them appearing once. This clonotype was picked up many times. Its antigen is not known. Newly diagnosed hyperthyroidism, duration under 2 months, in patients aged 18 to 65. It was uncontrolled infection, other autoimmune disease, pregnancy or lactation that excluded patients. This sample holds PBMCs from 8 to 10 ml fresh peripheral blood.

Notes on the study in general: The model identified upcoming ophthalmopathy a median approximately six months ahead of onset.

This TCR derives from a woman in her 30s with Graves' hyperthyroidism. The sample taken for sequencing was blood. The chain recombines TRBV19 with TRBJ2-7; TRBD2 matches 10 bases. CDR3 DNA: TGTGCCAGTAGTAGTTCTAGCGGGAGAGGCGAGCAGTACTTC. Protein: CASSSSSGRGEQYF.